The 27 T cell receptor beta chains given below trace back to one sample, sequenced in a study of beta chain features in type 1 diabetes. Reverse transcribing all isolated RNA meant expressed TCRB transcripts were sequenced. The assay was immunoSEQ multiplex PCR, and TCRdb's table has in-frame clones only and misses some. Of 360,000 or so clones in the sample, about 19% were seen once. Sequenced material: naive CD4+ T cells from blood. These TCRs come from a woman aged 18-30 years in good health.

A few counts support this clone. This chain joins TRBV5-4 and TRBJ1-2; 9 bases are a match to TRBD1. The CDR3 is made up of 14 amino acids. The trim removed 4 bases at V and 3 bases at J, leaving 4 bases unmatched. Germline-derived CDR1 and CDR2 are SGHNT and YYREEE (reference sequence). CDR3 in DNA: TGTGCCAGCAGCCTACGGGACAGGGACTATGGCTACACCTTC. Protein sequence: CASSLRDRDYGYTF.

The chain carries TRBV18 and TRBJ2-1, with TRBD2 matching 12 bases. Trimming at V came to 0 bases and at J to 12 bases, leaving 6 bases not matched to a gene. This CDR3 spans 15 amino acids. Germline V lookup: CDR1 KGHSH, CDR2 LQKENI. The CDR3 spells CASSPPLAGGSWQFF. The CDR3 nucleotides read TGTGCCAGCTCACCACCCCTAGCGGGGGGGTCTTGGCAGTTCTTC.

Here the CDR3 DNA reads TGTGCCAGCAGTGAACGCAGGGGAAACACTGAAGCTTTCTTT. Amino acids: CASSERRGNTEAFF. The rearrangement uses TRBV6-5 and TRBJ1-1; D is perhaps TRBD1 (6 bases). The germline CDR1 and CDR2 sequences are MNHEY and SVGAGI. The CDR3 spans 14 residues. The V and J ends lost 5 bases and 2 bases respectively, with 12 bases between them.

V and J are TRBV6-1 and TRBJ1-5, with D possibly matching TRBD1 (6 bases). With 6 bases removed from V and 1 base from J, the gap between germline ends came to 10 bases. This CDR3 is built from 14 residues. The germline V gene has CDR1 MNHNS and CDR2 SASEGT. DNA for the CDR3: TGTGCCAGCAGGGGGGACAAAAGCAATCAGCCCCAGCATTTT. The encoded protein is CASRGDKSNQPQHF.

The V and J genes are TRBV7-2 and TRBJ2-5, with D unresolved. V shed 0 bases and J shed 5 bases, with 13 bases lying between them. The CDR3 is made up of 15 amino acids. Germline CDR1 SGHTA, CDR2 FQGNSA. CDR3 sequence (DNA): TGTGCCAGCAGCTTAGCCAACCCGGTTTGGGAGACCCAGTACTTC. Protein product: CASSLANPVWETQYF.

V and J are TRBV20-1 and TRBJ1-1; D may be TRBD1 (5 bases). Trimming left V 1 base short and J 8 bases short, with 8 bases between. The CDR3 covers 11 residues. Germline CDR1 is DFQATT and CDR2 is SNEGSKA (reference sequence). CDR3 nucleotide sequence: TGCAGTGCTAGAGCCCCAGGGGAAGCTTTCTTT. Residues: CSARAPGEAFF.

This clone was counted a few times. The chain recombines TRBV19 with TRBJ2-1; weak D call: TRBD1 (7 bases). Deletions cut 0 bases from V and 8 bases from J, with 11 bases between. The CDR3 is 14 amino acids. The germline V gene has CDR1 LNHDA and CDR2 SQIVND (reference sequence). The chain's CDR3 is CASSIEWRGHEQFF. The CDR3 bases are TGTGCCAGTAGTATAGAATGGAGGGGGCATGAGCAGTTCTTC.

The chain is built from TRBV9 and TRBJ2-3; TRBD2 matches at 7 bases. The junction had 5 bases not matched to a gene; V was cut back by 3 bases and J by 7 bases. Germline-derived CDR1 and CDR2 are SGDLS and YYNGEE. This CDR3 spans 13 amino acids. CDR3 nucleotides: TGTGCCAGCAGCGCCCGACTAGCTTATACGCAGTATTTT. Protein product: CASSARLAYTQYF.

The chain recombines TRBV4-3 with TRBJ2-2, with D hard to call. V lost 2 bases, J lost 7 bases, and 8 bases lay in between. The germline gives CDR1 LGHNA, CDR2 YSLEER. The CDR3 length is 13 residues. CDR3 protein: CASSQQSYGELFF. CDR3 bases: TGCGCCAGCAGCCAACAGTCTTACGGGGAGCTGTTTTTT.

This clone was seen more than once but under ten times. The gene calls are TRBV9 and TRBJ1-1; a possible D gene is TRBD1 (5 bases). The ends were cut back, 0 bases at V and 4 bases at J, with 16 bases in the middle. Germline V gives CDR1 SGDLS, CDR2 YYNGEE. CDR3 size: 16 residues. This chain's CDR3 is CASSVDEGRVGTEAFF. For the CDR3, the DNA is TGTGCCAGCAGCGTAGATGAGGGGAGGGTAGGCACTGAAGCTTTCTTT. Full variable domain (missing parts from reference TRBV9 and TRBJ1-1): DSGVTQTPKHLITATGQRVTLRCSPRSGDLSVYWYQQSLDQGLQFLIQYYNGEERAKGNILERFSAQQFPDLHSELNLSSLELGDSALYFCASSVDEGRVGTEAFFGQGTRLTVV.

V and J are TRBV15 and TRBJ1-3; D remains ambiguous. The CDR3 length is 15 residues. Germline CDR1 reads LNHNV; CDR2 reads YYDKDF (reference sequence). Trimming shortened V by 0 bases and J by 2 bases, and 8 bases separated the two germline ends. The CDR3 sequence is CATSRDRGAGNTIYF. CDR3 nucleotides: TGTGCCACCAGCAGAGACCGAGGTGCTGGAAACACCATATATTTT.

The chain joins TRBV5-4 to TRBJ2-5; 11 positions agree with TRBD1. The CDR3 extends over 15 amino acids. The V gene's germline CDR1 is SGHNT and CDR2 YYREEE (reference sequence). J lost 2 bases, V lost 3 bases, and 3 bases had no gene match. This CDR3 reads CASSYRDRGQETQYF. In nucleotides, the CDR3 is TGTGCCAGCAGCTACCGGGACAGGGGGCAAGAGACCCAGTACTTC. Together with reference TRBV5-4 and TRBJ2-5, the CDR3 gives the full variable domain: ETGVTQSPTHLIKTRGQQVTLRCSSQSGHNTVSWYQQALGQGPQFIFQYYREEENGRGNFPPRFSGLQFPNYSSELNVNALELDDSALYLCASSYRDRGQETQYFGPGTRLLVL.

This clone turned up a few times. Other DNA sequences in this specimen translate into the identical CDR3. The rearrangement joins TRBV30 to TRBJ1-2; D is uncertain. CDR3 size: 11 residues. Trimming cost V 0 bases and J 7 bases, with 6 bases left between them. Germline assignment: CDR1 GTSNPN and CDR2 SVGIG (reference sequence). DNA of the CDR3: TGTGCCTGGAGTGTAGGCGGTGGCTACACCTTC. Translated: CAWSVGGGYTF.

Only a few counts were recorded for this clone. The chain is built from TRBV6-5 and TRBJ1-6; D is ambiguous. CDR3 length: 13 residues. The germline V gene encodes CDR1 MNHEY and CDR2 SVGAGI. The V end lost 2 bases, the J end lost 9 bases, and 8 bases lay between the germline ends. This CDR3 is CASSYEEVSPLHF. CDR3 nucleotides: TGTGCCAGCAGTTACGAGGAGGTTTCACCCCTCCACTTT.

The rearrangement joins TRBV6-6 to TRBJ2-3, with D possibly being TRBD1 (5 bases). CDR1 and CDR2 from the germline V gene are MNHNY and SVGAGI (reference sequence). There are 15 residues in the CDR3. V dropped 6 bases and J dropped 5 bases, with 18 bases sitting between them. The chain's CDR3 is CASRLPGGAKDTQYF. CDR3 nucleotides: TGTGCCAGCAGATTACCCGGTGGGGCCAAAGATACGCAGTATTTT.

This clone was seen a handful of times. V usage is TRBV7-9 and J usage is TRBJ1-1, with D maybe TRBD1 (5 bases). CDR3 length equals 14 residues. Per the germline V gene, CDR1 is SEHNR and CDR2 is FQNEAQ (reference sequence). Trimming shortened V by 1 base and J by 4 bases, and 10 bases separated the two germline ends. CDR3 protein: CASSLVRVVTEAFF. CDR3 sequence (DNA): TGTGCCAGCAGCTTAGTCAGGGTAGTCACTGAAGCTTTCTTT.

This clone was found a few times. DNA for the CDR3: TGCGCCAGCAGCCAAGTTGAACGGGTAGAGACCCAGTACTTC. Encoded protein: CASSQVERVETQYF. The chain employs TRBV4-1 and TRBJ2-5; D is undetermined. The CDR3 spans 14 residues. Germline V gives CDR1 MGHRA, CDR2 YSYEKL. V was shortened by 1 base and J by 4 bases, with 10 bases between the two germline ends.

The gene calls are TRBV18 and TRBJ2-1; D gene ambiguous. The CDR3 contains 12 residues. Trimming left V 8 bases short and J 6 bases short, with 11 bases between. The germline V gene has CDR1 KGHSH and CDR2 LQKENI. The CDR3 reads CASAAPTNEQFF. CDR3 in DNA: TGTGCCAGCGCGGCCCCAACCAATGAGCAGTTCTTC.

In this sample, this clone turned up a few times. V usage is TRBV28 and J usage is TRBJ2-1; 7 positions agree with TRBD2. CDR3 length: 16 amino acids. The ends lost 4 bases at V and 7 bases at J; junction bases unmatched: 13. The germline CDR1 and CDR2 sequences are MDHEN and SYDVKM. The CDR3 coding sequence is TGTGCCAGCAGTTCTCGTGCTAGCGGCGAAAAAAATGAGCAGTTCTTC. Translated, it gives CASSSRASGEKNEQFF. The variable domain in full, completed from reference TRBV28 and TRBJ2-1, reads DVKVTQSSRYLVKRTGEKVFLECVQDMDHENMFWYRQDPGLGLRLIYFSYDVKMKEKGDIPEGYSVSREKKERFSLILESASTNQTSMYLCASSSRASGEKNEQFFGPGTRLTVL.

The rearrangement joins TRBV18 to TRBJ1-1; TRBD1 might be the D (6 bases). V lost 4 bases, J lost 3 bases, and 6 bases lay in between. The CDR3 extends over 12 amino acids. The germline V gene encodes CDR1 KGHSH and CDR2 LQKENI. CDR3 DNA: TGTGCCAGCTCACACAGGGACACTGAAGCTTTCTTT. Its protein is CASSHRDTEAFF. The full variable domain, rest sourced from reference TRBV18 and TRBJ1-1, is NAGVMQNPRHLVRRRGQEARLRCSPMKGHSHVYWYRQLPEEGLKFMVYLQKENIIDESGMPKERFSAEFPKEGPSILRIQQVVRGDSAAYFCASSHRDTEAFFGQGTRLTVV.

V usage is TRBV30 and J usage is TRBJ1-1; TRBD1 is a possible D gene (5 bases). Per the germline V gene, CDR1 is GTSNPN and CDR2 is SVGIG (reference sequence). This CDR3 contains 12 residues. The germline V and J ends were trimmed by 3 bases and 4 bases, with 9 bases remaining between them. The CDR3 sequence is CAWRGPSTEAFF. The CDR3 region has the DNA TGTGCCTGGAGGGGGCCCAGCACTGAAGCTTTCTTT.

The chain is built from TRBV27 and TRBJ2-7, with a weak D call TRBD2 (6 bases). The V end lost 3 bases, the J end lost 4 bases, and 19 bases lay between the germline ends. The germline gives CDR1 MNHEY, CDR2 SMNVEV (reference sequence). This CDR3 region has 16 residues. CDR3 DNA sequence: TGTGCCAGCAGTTTCGGGATCGGGGCGGGGCCTTACGAGCAGTACTTC. Its protein product is CASSFGIGAGPYEQYF.

This clone appeared a few times. J is TRBJ1-2 and V is TRBV30; TRBD1 aligns across 7 bases. The germline gives CDR1 GTSNPN, CDR2 SVGIG (reference sequence). With 7 bases clipped from V and 2 bases from J, the junction kept 10 bases outside the gene matches. The CDR3 length is 14 residues. CDR3 nucleotide sequence: TGTGCCTCTACCCGGGACAGCGAGAACTATGGCTACACCTTC. Protein product: CASTRDSENYGYTF. Variable domain in full (rest from reference TRBV30 and TRBJ1-2): SQTIHQWPATLVQPVGSPLSLECTVEGTSNPNLYWYRQAAGRGLQLLFYSVGIGQISSEVPQNLSASRPQDRQFILSSKKLLLSDSGFYLCASTRDSENYGYTFGSGTRLTVV.

This sequence joins TRBV4-3 and TRBJ1-1, with D possibly being TRBD1 (6 bases). CDR3 size: 15 residues. Germline V lookup: CDR1 LGHNA, CDR2 YSLEER. Between the trimmed V and J ends, which lost 0 bases and 1 base, there was a span of 9 bases. Here the CDR3 reads CASSQDLTGNTEAFF. The CDR3 bases are TGCGCCAGCAGCCAAGACCTGACAGGGAACACTGAAGCTTTCTTT.

This chain uses TRBV15 with TRBJ2-3; 10 nucleotides agree with TRBD2. The CDR3 length is 16 residues. V lost 0 bases to trimming and J lost 5 bases; unmatched junction nucleotides: 5. CDR1 is LNHNV and CDR2 is YYDKDF in the germline V gene (reference sequence). This CDR3 reads CATSRDLAGARDTQYF. The CDR3 DNA reads TGTGCCACCAGCAGAGATCTAGCGGGAGCTAGAGATACGCAGTATTTT.

With respect to this clone: The same CDR3 also results from other DNA sequences found in this sample. The V call is TRBV30, the J call TRBJ2-7; weak D call: TRBD2 (6 bases). Germline values: CDR1 GTSNPN, CDR2 SVGIG (reference sequence). This CDR3 is 11 amino acids long. V lost 2 bases to trimming and J lost 6 bases, with 8 bases between them. This chain's CDR3 is CAWSPGGEQYF. The CDR3 DNA sequence: TGTGCCTGGAGTCCCGGGGGCGAGCAGTACTTC.

V is TRBV7-9 and J is TRBJ1-4; the D gene is possibly TRBD1 (5 bases). Between the trimmed V and J ends, which lost 5 bases and 0 bases, there was a span of 10 bases. CDR1 and CDR2 from the germline V gene are SEHNR and FQNEAQ (reference sequence). The CDR3 has 15 amino acids. CDR3 protein: CASSRGGSTNEKLFF. The CDR3 DNA follows: TGTGCCAGCAGCCGGGGGGGGTCAACTAATGAAAAACTGTTTTTT.